This passage covers 5 T cell receptor beta chains from one sample sequenced in a study of blood T cell repertoires in COVID-19. Clones were read by immunoSEQ multiplex PCR, and TCRdb kept only the in-frame ones, dropping some. Seen here are tens of thousands of clones, around 83% observed once, and the top ten hold approximately 30%. Sequenced material: peripheral blood. The source is a human donor in a cohort sampled during active COVID-19.

This chain uses TRBV4-2 with TRBJ2-7; TRBD1 aligns across 9 bases. In germline, CDR1 is LGHNA, CDR2 YNFKEQ. This CDR3 spans 15 amino acids. Unmatched junction bases numbered 6, after V lost 4 bases and J lost 2 bases. This CDR3 is CASSRTGEETYEQYF. For the CDR3, the DNA is TGTGCCAGCAGCCGGACAGGGGAAGAGACCTACGAGCAGTACTTC.

The chain employs TRBV9 and TRBJ1-5, with unresolved D. The germline V gene encodes CDR1 SGDLS and CDR2 YYNGEE. V lost 4 bases and J lost 1, with 9 bases in between. CDR3 length equals 14 residues. CDR3 region: CASSPSRSNQPQHF. DNA of the CDR3: TGTGCCAGCAGCCCAAGTCGGAGCAATCAGCCCCAGCATTTT.

The V gene is TRBV5-1, the J gene TRBJ2-7; perhaps TRBD1 as D (6 bases). CDR1 and CDR2 (germline): SGHRS, YFSETQ. The CDR3 sequence is 12 residues long. The V gene lost 4 bases and the J gene lost 3 bases, with 8 bases spanning the gap. CDR3 DNA: TGCGCCAGCAGCCGGGACAACTACGAGCAGTACTTC. The encoded protein is CASSRDNYEQYF.

The genes are TRBV3-1 (or the pseudogene TRBV3-2) and TRBJ1-4; D uncertain. This CDR3 spans 14 amino acids. V shed 6 bases and J shed 0 bases, with 8 bases lying between them. Germline V gene data show CDR1 as LGHDT and CDR2 as YNNKEL (reference sequence). In DNA, the CDR3 is TGTGCCAGCAGTCAGTTTGCAACTAATGAAAAACTGTTTTTT. Translated, it gives CASSQFATNEKLFF.

The CDR3 is CASSLGQGAGNNEQFF. For the CDR3, the DNA is TGCGCCAGCAGCTTAGGACAGGGGGCAGGTAACAATGAGCAGTTCTTC. The rearrangement uses TRBV5-1 and TRBJ2-1; 11 nucleotides match TRBD1. With 2 bases clipped from V and 5 bases from J, the junction kept 6 bases outside the gene matches. CDR3 length equals 16 residues. Germline lookup yields CDR1 SGHRS and CDR2 YFSETQ. Full variable domain (rest looked up from reference TRBV5-1 and TRBJ2-1): KAGVTQTPRYLIKTRGQQVTLSCSPISGHRSVSWYQQTPGQGLQFLFEYFSETQRNKGNFPGRFSGRQFSNSRSEMNVSTLELGDSALYLCASSLGQGAGNNEQFFGPGTRLTVL.